This entry lists 24 T cell receptor beta chains sequenced from one sample in a study of blood T cell repertoires in COVID-19. Some clones are missing from TCRdb's copy, which holds only in-frame ones; the method was immunoSEQ multiplex PCR. The repertoire consists of about 59,000 clones, with about 70% occurring once and the leading ten covering around 20%. The sample consisted of peripheral blood. The receptor source for this set is a woman between 45 and 60 years old with active or convalescent COVID-19.

The chain has TRBV28 and TRBJ2-7; D is ambiguous. The V end was cut by 4 bases, the J end by 2 bases, with 12 bases between. Germline loops: CDR1 MDHEN, CDR2 SYDVKM. The CDR3 is 14 residues long. CDR3 DNA: TGTGCCAGCAGTTCTCCCCAGGATCCCTACGAGCAGTACTTC. Protein sequence: CASSSPQDPYEQYF.

V usage is TRBV10-1 and J usage is TRBJ2-2, with D maybe TRBD1 (6 bases). The germline V gene has CDR1 WNHNN and CDR2 SYGVQD (reference sequence). This CDR3 region has 15 residues. V was pared by 3 bases and J by 6 bases, with 14 bases between. This CDR3 reads CASSEVGQGSGELFF. DNA of the CDR3: TGCGCCAGCAGTGAAGTGGGGCAGGGGTCCGGGGAGCTGTTTTTT.

The CDR3 loop is CATSRAGGAMTQHF. Written as DNA, the CDR3 is TGTGCCACCAGCAGAGCAGGGGGCGCGATGACCCAGCATTTT. This chain joins TRBV15 and TRBJ1-5; 8 nucleotides align to TRBD1. The CDR3 runs 14 residues. The junction had 7 bases not matched to a gene; V was cut back by 1 base and J by 11 bases. Germline CDR1 and CDR2: LNHNV and YYDKDF (reference sequence).

The V gene is TRBV29-1, the J gene TRBJ1-1, with TRBD1 as a possible D gene (5 bases). Trimming stripped 1 base from V and 6 bases from J, with 9 bases between. Per the germline V gene, CDR1 is SQVTM and CDR2 is ANQGSEA. The CDR3 consists of 12 residues. CDR3 DNA sequence: TGCAGCGTTGAAGGAAAAGGGGCTGAAGCTTTCTTT. Translated: CSVEGKGAEAFF.

The chain has TRBV9 and TRBJ2-2; 7 nucleotides match TRBD2. Germline lookup yields CDR1 SGDLS and CDR2 YYNGEE. This CDR3 comprises 15 residues. V shed 0 bases, J shed 4 bases, and the junction held 3 bases outside the gene matches. The CDR3 loop reads CASSVAGGSTGELFF. In DNA form, the CDR3 reads TGTGCCAGCAGCGTAGCGGGCGGGAGCACCGGGGAGCTGTTTTTT.

The gene calls are TRBV18 and TRBJ2-1; 7 bases are a match to TRBD1. V shed 3 bases, J shed 2 bases, and the junction held 7 bases outside the gene matches. The V gene's germline CDR1 is KGHSH and CDR2 LQKENI. This CDR3 has 16 amino acids. The CDR3 region is CASSPPTGEAYNEQFF. CDR3 nucleotides: TGTGCCAGCTCACCTCCAACAGGGGAAGCCTACAATGAGCAGTTCTTC.

The genes are TRBV5-1 and TRBJ2-7, with D tentatively TRBD1 (5 bases). The CDR3 covers 14 residues. Trimming removed 0 bases from V and 1 base from J, with 8 bases in between. CDR1 is SGHRS and CDR2 is YFSETQ in the germline V gene. CDR3 protein: CASSLEQGSYEQYF. Here the CDR3 DNA reads TGCGCCAGCAGCTTGGAGCAGGGATCCTACGAGCAGTACTTC.

This clone was seen a handful of times. The chain links TRBV5-1 to TRBJ1-1; no clear D gene. Germline loops: CDR1 SGHRS, CDR2 YFSETQ. V was shortened by 3 bases and J by 2 bases, with 11 bases between the two germline ends. This CDR3 has 14 amino acids. The CDR3 region has the DNA TGCGCCAGCAGCTCCGTGAGAGGTAACACTGAAGCTTTCTTT. It translates to CASSSVRGNTEAFF.

V usage is TRBV5-4 and J usage is TRBJ1-4; 8 bases fit TRBD1. Germline trimming cut 4 bases from V and 7 bases from J; bases unmatched to any gene: 6. Germline CDR1 SGHNT, CDR2 YYREEE (reference sequence). This CDR3 is 14 amino acids long. The CDR3: CASSADREGEKLFF. The CDR3 region has the DNA TGTGCCAGCAGCGCGGACAGGGAGGGTGAAAAACTGTTTTTT.

J is TRBJ2-3 and V is TRBV27; possibly TRBD2 for D (6 bases). V gave up 4 bases and J gave up 0 bases, with 11 bases separating them. CDR1 and CDR2 (germline): MNHEY, SMNVEV (reference sequence). This CDR3 has 15 amino acids. CDR3 residues: CASSYGGGSTDTQYF. The CDR3 DNA is TGTGCCAGCAGTTACGGGGGAGGAAGCACAGATACGCAGTATTTT.

The count of this clone is one. V gene TRBV30 combines with J gene TRBJ2-7, with 8 bases matching TRBD1. The CDR3 consists of 11 residues. Germline CDR1 reads GTSNPN; CDR2 reads SVGIG (reference sequence). After removal of 5 bases from V and 5 bases from J, the junction contained 2 bases not matched to a gene. The CDR3 DNA reads TGTGCCTGGGTGGACAGGGACGAGCAGTACTTC. This encodes CAWVDRDEQYF. The full variable domain, with the rest looked up from reference TRBV30 and TRBJ2-7, is SQTIHQWPATLVQPVGSPLSLECTVEGTSNPNLYWYRQAAGRGLQLLFYSVGIGQISSEVPQNLSASRPQDRQFILSSKKLLLSDSGFYLCAWVDRDEQYFGPGTRLTVT.

In its sample, this clone was seen a few times. The rearrangement joins TRBV11-1 to TRBJ1-1; 9 nucleotides line up with TRBD1. CDR1 is SGHAT and CDR2 is FQDESV in the germline V gene (reference sequence). The V segment lost 3 bases and the J segment 3 bases; nucleotides outside the gene matches: 5. The CDR3 length is 15 residues. CDR3 sequence reads: CASSLGDRDYTEAFF. The CDR3 coding sequence is TGTGCCAGCAGCTTGGGGGACAGGGATTACACTGAAGCTTTCTTT.

The chain has TRBV5-1 and TRBJ1-2, with no clear D. Per germline, CDR1 SGHRS and CDR2 YFSETQ. Trimming took off 0 bases at V and 7 bases at J, with 10 bases between the two ends. This CDR3 has 13 residues. The DNA for the CDR3 is TGCGCCAGCAGCTTGGACGGGAATGGTGGCTACACCTTC. Amino acid sequence: CASSLDGNGGYTF.

This clone appeared once. The V call is TRBV7-9, the J call TRBJ2-1; the match to TRBD2 covers 9 bases. Trimming at V came to 5 bases and at J to 3 bases, leaving 17 bases not matched to a gene. The CDR3 has 19 residues. CDR1 and CDR2 from the germline V gene are SEHNR and FQNEAQ (reference sequence). Written as DNA, the CDR3 is TGTGCCAGCAGCATCACCATGGGGCGGGAGGGCCAGTACTACAATGAGCAGTTCTTC. Translating it yields CASSITMGREGQYYNEQFF.

In its sample, this clone was seen a few times. This chain uses TRBV5-1 with TRBJ2-3, with 14 bases lining up with TRBD2. V trimming: 4 bases; J trimming: 6 bases; junction bases outside the gene matches: 13. The CDR3 is 18 residues long. Germline V gene data show CDR1 as SGHRS and CDR2 as YFSETQ. The CDR3 bases are TGCGCCAGCAGCAGCATAAAGCCGGGACTAGCGGGAGCGGATACGCAGTATTTT. Translation: CASSSIKPGLAGADTQYF.

This clone was seen once. The gene calls are TRBV18 and TRBJ2-7; TRBD2 might be the D (7 bases). Germline V CDR1 and CDR2: KGHSH, LQKENI. The CDR3 is 13 amino acids. V was pared by 4 bases and J by 7 bases, with 14 bases between. The CDR3 DNA sequence: TGTGCCAGCTCACGAAAGGGGGGGGATGAGCAGTACTTC. Its protein product is CASSRKGGDEQYF.

The chain has TRBV24-1 and TRBJ2-6; a possible D gene is TRBD2 (5 bases). CDR1 and CDR2 from the germline V gene are KGHDR and SFDVKD. V was pared by 3 bases and J by 0 bases, with 8 bases between. CDR3 length: 16 amino acids. Here the CDR3 DNA reads TGTGCCACCAGTGATCCGGGGAGCTCTGGGGCCAACGTCCTGACTTTC. It encodes CATSDPGSSGANVLTF.

This clone was seen only once. This chain connects TRBV30 to TRBJ1-4; D is possibly TRBD1 (5 bases). The germline V and J ends were trimmed by 5 bases and 7 bases, with 17 bases remaining between them. The germline CDR1 and CDR2 sequences are GTSNPN and SVGIG (reference sequence). CDR3 length equals 14 residues. The CDR3 DNA is TGTGCCTGGGACGAGCAGGGCTCTGGTGAAAAACTGTTTTTT. This sequence encodes CAWDEQGSGEKLFF.

The chain employs TRBV6-5 and TRBJ1-2; D perhaps matches TRBD1 (6 bases). CDR3 size: 15 residues. Germline assignment: CDR1 MNHEY and CDR2 SVGAGI. V lost 6 bases and J lost 2, with 16 bases in between. CDR3 nucleotide sequence: TGTGCCAGCAGCTCACAACAGGGATCAAACTATGGCTACACCTTC. It yields the protein CASSSQQGSNYGYTF.

This sequence joins TRBV7-2 and TRBJ1-2, with D unclear. The CDR3 is 12 amino acids. The germline V gene encodes CDR1 SGHTA and CDR2 FQGNSA. V lost 4 bases and J lost 7, with 10 bases in between. CDR3: CASSSIRGGYTF. CDR3 in DNA: TGTGCCAGCAGCTCTATACGAGGTGGCTACACCTTC.

This clone was seen more than once but under ten times. V and J are TRBV18 and TRBJ2-7, with D possibly matching TRBD2 (6 bases). Germline V lookup: CDR1 KGHSH, CDR2 LQKENI. Trimming left V 4 bases short and J 3 bases short, with 13 bases between. This CDR3 spans 14 amino acids. As DNA, the CDR3 is TGTGCCAGCTCACGGCGGGGCTTTTACTACGAGCAGTACTTC. Protein: CASSRRGFYYEQYF.

The gene calls are TRBV4-1 and TRBJ1-5, with 8 nucleotides matching TRBD1. V gave up 4 bases and J gave up 2 bases; unmatched junction bases: 1. The CDR3 has 14 amino acids. The germline CDR1 and CDR2 sequences are MGHRA and YSYEKL. CDR3 DNA: TGCGCCAGCAGCCCGACAGGGGGCAATCAGCCCCAGCATTTT. This sequence encodes CASSPTGGNQPQHF.

The chain couples TRBV5-4 to TRBJ2-4; 8 nucleotides agree with TRBD1. Looked up from germline, CDR1 is SGHNT and CDR2 is YYREEE (reference sequence). This CDR3 has 17 amino acids. Trimming removed 3 bases from V and 0 bases from J; junction bases left unmatched: 8. The CDR3 loop reads CASSSDRDRLAKNIQYF. In nucleotides, the CDR3 is TGTGCCAGCAGCTCGGACAGGGATAGACTAGCCAAAAACATTCAGTACTTC.

The V call is TRBV10-3, the J call TRBJ2-1, with D perhaps TRBD1 (6 bases). This CDR3 region has 13 residues. Germline values: CDR1 ENHRY, CDR2 SYGVKD. V shed 6 bases and J shed 3 bases, with 9 bases lying between them. This CDR3 reads CAIRGHDYNEQFF. In nucleotides, the CDR3 is TGTGCCATCAGGGGACACGACTACAATGAGCAGTTCTTC.